This is a list of T cell receptor beta chains from one sample in a study of T cell responses to AZD1222 COVID-19 vaccine. Here immunoSEQ multiplex PCR was the method, and the copy in TCRdb shows in-frame clones only, minus some. The table includes about 110,000 clones, roughly 90% detected once. The input for sequencing was peripheral blood, taken 28 days after the second AZD1222 dose. The source is an adult who received the AZD1222 COVID-19 vaccine. Both conserved end residues are part of each CDR3. The D gene is left open where the match is weak.

V: TRBV5-1
D: NA
J: TRBJ2-7
DNA: TGCGCCAGCAGCTTGGCAGTCCCTTCCCACGAGCAGTACTTC
CDR3: CASSLAVPSHEQYF

V: TRBV5-1
D: NA
J: TRBJ1-3
DNA: TGCGCCAGCAGCTTGGTTGGGATTGGAAACACCATATATTTT
CDR3: CASSLVGIGNTIYF

V: TRBV27
D: TRBD2
J: TRBJ2-2
DNA: TGTGCCAGCAGTTTCCCCCTAGCGGGGGGAGTCACCGGGGAGCTGTTTTTT
CDR3: CASSFPLAGGVTGELFF

V: TRBV2
D: TRBD1
J: TRBJ2-2
DNA: TGTGCCAGCAGCGAAGACAGGGCGGACACCGGGGAGCTGTTTTTT
CDR3: CASSEDRADTGELFF

V: TRBV10-1
D: TRBD1
J: TRBJ2-5
DNA: TGCGCCAGCAATACAGGGGGCCAAGAGACCCAGTACTTC
CDR3: CASNTGGQETQYF

V: TRBV9
D: NA
J: TRBJ2-7
DNA: TGTGCCAGCAGCGTAGGTGGACTCCTAAACGAGCAGTACTTC
CDR3: CASSVGGLLNEQYF

V: TRBV5-4
D: TRBD2
J: TRBJ2-7
DNA: TGTGCCAGCAGCTTTCCTAGCGGGGGGCGGTACGAGCAGTACTTC
CDR3: CASSFPSGGRYEQYF

V: TRBV7-9
D: TRBD1
J: TRBJ1-5
DNA: TGTGCCAGCAGCCCTACGACAGGGGATCAGCCCCAGCATTTT
CDR3: CASSPTTGDQPQHF

V: TRBV2
D: NA
J: TRBJ1-2
DNA: TGTGCCAGCACCTTGCTGCGGCAGGCGAGCTACACCTTC
CDR3: CASTLLRQASYTF

V: TRBV14
D: NA
J: TRBJ1-2
DNA: TGTGCCAGCAGCCAGGGACGGACCTATGGCTACACCTTC
CDR3: CASSQGRTYGYTF

V: TRBV21-1
D: NA
J: TRBJ1-5
DNA: TGTGCCAGCAGCCCCACACCCCTCCCCAGTCTACTTCAGCCCCAGCATTTT
CDR3: CASSPTPLPSLLQPQHF

V: TRBV9
D: NA
J: TRBJ2-5
DNA: TGTGCCAGCAGCTTAGGAACGTACCAAGAGACCCAGTACTTC
CDR3: CASSLGTYQETQYF

V: TRBV11-1
D: NA
J: TRBJ2-3
DNA: TGTGCCAGCAGCGGGGACACAGATACGCAGTATTTT
CDR3: CASSGDTDTQYF

V: TRBV5-1
D: NA
J: TRBJ2-5
DNA: TGCGCCAGCAGCTTGGGGACAGAAGAGACCCAGTACTTC
CDR3: CASSLGTEETQYF

V: TRBV6-5
D: NA
J: TRBJ1-5
DNA: TGTGCCAGCAGACGACTCCAGGGAGTCGGTCAGCCCCAGCATTTT
CDR3: CASRRLQGVGQPQHF